The text below deals with one TCR beta chain. Its antigen remains unknown. The CDR3 covers 13 residues. Germline values: CDR1 SEHNR, CDR2 FQNEAQ (reference sequence). Trimming took 3 bases from V and 9 from J, leaving 12 bases between them. These data belong to a study of T cells and Merkel cell carcinoma outcomes. Study outcomes and limitations: In Merkel cell carcinoma, repertoire and T-cell density reportedly predicted outcomes.

Method: immunoSEQ multiplex PCR; TCRdb's copy keeps in-frame clones and lacks some. The sample includes several thousand clones, 60% to 85% of them seen just once. This sequence originates from a human donor with Merkel cell carcinoma. Input material: tumor tissue from Merkel cell carcinoma. This chain joins TRBV7-9 and TRBJ2-1; D is unresolved. The CDR3 coding sequence is TGTGCCAGCAGCTTCGATGTATTTCGTGAGCAGTTCTTC. It codes for CASSFDVFREQFF.